This paragraph reports one T cell receptor beta chain. This clonotype was found many times. It has no known antigen specificity. The input lacks base qualities; no much larger clone sits a single base away. The lymph node samples were taken from the axillary draining lymph nodes of breast cancer patients. These data originate in a study of breast tumors, draining lymph nodes, adjacent tissues (dated by TCRdb to 2016 to 2018). At the level of the whole study: Breast cancer patients provided tumor, adjacent nontumor tissue and axillary lymph nodes, and the study compared the TCR beta repertoires across these three sources. The study was designed to assess the relationships and possible T-cell exchange between tumor, surrounding tissue and draining lymph node repertoires in human breast cancer.

The CDR3 numbers 14 residues from cysteine through phenylalanine. Here the CDR3 DNA is all that survives: 42 bases in frame from base 1. Here V drops 11 bases and J drops 4 bases, and the junction holds 9 bases not matched to any gene. The study at large found these results: In luminal-like breast cancer, tumor and nontumor tissue repertoires resembled each other significantly more than in basal-like breast cancer. The data were considered consistent with the idea that most tumor T cells come from the lymph node and then expand in tumor tissue. The conclusion that tumor T cells originate in lymph nodes was presented as consistent with a hypothesis rather than as directly demonstrated. Tumor T-cell repertoires showed less diversity than lymph node repertoires and more diversity than nontumor tissue repertoires, and tumor T-cell repertoires showed preferential V and J gene usage.

The instrument given in TCRdb is Illumina HiSeq 2000. Multiplex PCR amplification was used to generate the TCR beta chain libraries. High-throughput sequencing was used to analyze the amplified TCR beta chain products. TCRdb reanalyzed the raw reads on its own, using fastp at Q25 for trimming and MiXCR for clone calling, and kept in-frame beta chains. Rows matching on CDR3 protein sequence are summarized as one entry with the most common DNA and genes. The sample records over 150,000 distinct CDR3 sequences, around a third of which are singletons. The ten largest clones capture about 4.3% of the sample.

The chain is encoded by TRBV12-3 or TRBV12-4 joined to TRBJ2-1, with 9 central nucleotides matching TRBD2. The TCR sequence derives from a female donor with breast cancer. Some clones in this sample may be carry-over from other donors' samples. The specimen sequenced was axillary lymph node tissue. The CDR3 sequence is CASVAGAGYNEQFF. At the DNA level, the sequence is TGTGCCTCAGTAGCGGGGGCGGGGTACAATGAGCAGTTCTTC.